The rows below give T cell receptor beta chains drawn from one sample of a study of siplizumab effects on memory and regulatory T cells. Here immunoSEQ multiplex PCR was the method, and the copy in TCRdb shows in-frame clones only, minus some. The sample has roughly 69,000 clones; around four fifths are singletons. The sequenced sample consisted of memory CD4+ T cells sorted from blood. Every receptor here comes from a human donor in good health. CDR3s include the opening cysteine and the closing phenylalanine or tryptophan. The order of the fields is D gene, CDR3 length, J gene, V gene, clone size, CDR3 DNA, CDR3 protein. The D gene is left open where the match is weak. Only some rows state a clone size, as once, few, many or a class for expanded clones.

d_call: .
cdr3_length: 14
j_call: TRBJ2-2
v_call: TRBV6-4
clone_size: .
cdr3_nt: TGTGCCAGCAGTGGGGAACTCAACACCGGGGAGCTGTTTTTT
cdr3_aa: CASSGELNTGELFF

d_call: .
cdr3_length: 13
j_call: TRBJ1-1
v_call: TRBV7-9
clone_size: once
cdr3_nt: TGTGCCAGCAGCTTAGCGGAGTACAGTGAAGCTTTCTTT
cdr3_aa: CASSLAEYSEAFF

d_call: .
cdr3_length: 13
j_call: TRBJ1-3
v_call: TRBV5-1
clone_size: .
cdr3_nt: TGCGCCAGCAGCGACAACTCTGGAAACACCATATATTTT
cdr3_aa: CASSDNSGNTIYF

d_call: .
cdr3_length: 15
j_call: TRBJ2-1
v_call: TRBV28
clone_size: .
cdr3_nt: TGTGCCAGCAGTTTTCCTGGCGGGACCTACAATGAGCAGTTCTTC
cdr3_aa: CASSFPGGTYNEQFF

d_call: .
cdr3_length: 14
j_call: TRBJ1-5
v_call: TRBV11-2
clone_size: .
cdr3_nt: TGTGCCAGCAGCCTGGGCAGCGTCAATCAGCCCCAGCATTTT
cdr3_aa: CASSLGSVNQPQHF

d_call: TRBD1
cdr3_length: 12
j_call: TRBJ1-1
v_call: TRBV6-1
clone_size: .
cdr3_nt: TGTGCCAGCATAGGGGGGGACAGGGGGCATTTCTTT
cdr3_aa: CASIGGDRGHFF

d_call: .
cdr3_length: 14
j_call: TRBJ1-5
v_call: TRBV7-2
clone_size: .
cdr3_nt: TGTGCCAGCAGCTTAGGACTTAGCAATCAGCCCCAGCATTTT
cdr3_aa: CASSLGLSNQPQHF

d_call: TRBD2
cdr3_length: 14
j_call: TRBJ2-3
v_call: TRBV6-1
clone_size: .
cdr3_nt: TGTGCCAGCCAGACTAGCGGGGGGGTGTATACGCAGTATTTT
cdr3_aa: CASQTSGGVYTQYF

d_call: .
cdr3_length: 15
j_call: TRBJ2-3
v_call: TRBV7-3
clone_size: .
cdr3_nt: TGTGCCAGCAGCTTACAGGGACGGGACACAGATACGCAGTATTTT
cdr3_aa: CASSLQGRDTDTQYF

d_call: TRBD2
cdr3_length: 15
j_call: TRBJ2-5
v_call: TRBV5-1
clone_size: .
cdr3_nt: TGCGCCAGCAGCTCCGGGGGGGCGGGCCAAGAGACCCAGTACTTC
cdr3_aa: CASSSGGAGQETQYF

d_call: .
cdr3_length: 15
j_call: TRBJ2-2
v_call: TRBV6-6
clone_size: few
cdr3_nt: TGTGCCAGCAGCCCCCCAGGGGTTCAGACCGGGGAGCTGTTTTTT
cdr3_aa: CASSPPGVQTGELFF

d_call: .
cdr3_length: 14
j_call: TRBJ1-5
v_call: TRBV7-8
clone_size: .
cdr3_nt: TGTGCCAGCAGCTTAGTGGATGGTGTTCAGCCCCAGCATTTT
cdr3_aa: CASSLVDGVQPQHF

d_call: .
cdr3_length: 13
j_call: TRBJ1-5
v_call: TRBV10-3
clone_size: .
cdr3_nt: TGTGCCATCAGTGAGGGGCTTAATCAGCCCCAGCATTTT
cdr3_aa: CAISEGLNQPQHF

d_call: TRBD2
cdr3_length: 17
j_call: TRBJ2-3
v_call: TRBV9
clone_size: .
cdr3_nt: TGTGCCAGCAGCGTATTGGGTAGCGGGGGAGGCACAGATACGCAGTATTTT
cdr3_aa: CASSVLGSGGGTDTQYF

d_call: TRBD2
cdr3_length: 15
j_call: TRBJ2-3
v_call: TRBV4-1
clone_size: .
cdr3_nt: TGCGCCAGCAGCCAAGTAGGCGGGGGGGGAGATACGCAGTATTTT
cdr3_aa: CASSQVGGGGDTQYF

d_call: .
cdr3_length: 11
j_call: TRBJ2-7
v_call: TRBV6-6
clone_size: .
cdr3_nt: TGTGCCAGTTCAGGCGGCTACGAGCAGTACTTC
cdr3_aa: CASSGGYEQYF

d_call: .
cdr3_length: 14
j_call: TRBJ1-1
v_call: TRBV6-5
clone_size: .
cdr3_nt: TGTGCCAGCAGTTACTCGACTGGGGAGACTGAAGCTTTCTTT
cdr3_aa: CASSYSTGETEAFF

d_call: .
cdr3_length: 15
j_call: TRBJ2-1
v_call: TRBV6-5
clone_size: once
cdr3_nt: TGTGCCAGCAGTTACTTGCGATCGCAATACAATGAGCAGTTCTTC
cdr3_aa: CASSYLRSQYNEQFF

d_call: TRBD1
cdr3_length: 14
j_call: TRBJ2-7
v_call: TRBV5-1
clone_size: .
cdr3_nt: TGCGCCAGCAGCACCCGGGACAGGGAGGACGAGCAGTACTTC
cdr3_aa: CASSTRDREDEQYF

d_call: TRBD2
cdr3_length: 14
j_call: TRBJ2-2
v_call: TRBV18
clone_size: .
cdr3_nt: TGTGCCAGCTCACCGCGGGAGACCACCGGGGAGCTGTTTTTT
cdr3_aa: CASSPRETTGELFF

d_call: TRBD1
cdr3_length: 15
j_call: TRBJ1-5
v_call: TRBV5-3
clone_size: few
cdr3_nt: TGTGCCAGAACCTTCGGGACAGGGTTAGGTCAGCCCCAGCATTTT
cdr3_aa: CARTFGTGLGQPQHF

d_call: .
cdr3_length: 14
j_call: TRBJ1-3
v_call: TRBV7-8
clone_size: .
cdr3_nt: TGTGCCAGCAGCTCTCAGGGTGGCGGAAACACCATATATTTT
cdr3_aa: CASSSQGGGNTIYF

d_call: .
cdr3_length: 14
j_call: TRBJ2-3
v_call: TRBV6-5
clone_size: .
cdr3_nt: TGTGCCAGCAGTGAGACTGCCCCTTTGAGTACGCAGTATTTT
cdr3_aa: CASSETAPLSTQYF

d_call: TRBD2
cdr3_length: 21
j_call: TRBJ2-4
v_call: TRBV19
clone_size: once
cdr3_nt: TGTGCCAGTAGTCCACATTCCGGGACTAGCGGGAGTTTTATAGCCAAAAACATTCAGTACTTC
cdr3_aa: CASSPHSGTSGSFIAKNIQYF

d_call: TRBD1
cdr3_length: 15
j_call: TRBJ2-5
v_call: TRBV2
clone_size: .
cdr3_nt: TGTGCCAGCAGCAGGGACAGGGGGGACCAAGAGACCCAGTACTTC
cdr3_aa: CASSRDRGDQETQYF

d_call: .
cdr3_length: 14
j_call: TRBJ1-1
v_call: TRBV10-3
clone_size: .
cdr3_nt: TGTGCCATCAGTTTGACAGAAATGAACACTGAAGCTTTCTTT
cdr3_aa: CAISLTEMNTEAFF

d_call: TRBD2
cdr3_length: 15
j_call: TRBJ2-3
v_call: TRBV7-6
clone_size: .
cdr3_nt: TGTGCCAGCAGTTCCAGCGGGAGAGGGACAGATACGCAGTATTTT
cdr3_aa: CASSSSGRGTDTQYF

d_call: .
cdr3_length: 13
j_call: TRBJ1-2
v_call: TRBV4-2
clone_size: .
cdr3_nt: TGTGCCAGCAGTCCAGGATTCCGGTATGGCTACACCTTC
cdr3_aa: CASSPGFRYGYTF

d_call: .
cdr3_length: 15
j_call: TRBJ2-7
v_call: TRBV6-5
clone_size: .
cdr3_nt: TGTGCCAGCAGCCAGAGCGCTGTCCAACGAGGGGAGCAGTACTTC
cdr3_aa: CASSQSAVQRGEQYF

d_call: TRBD2
cdr3_length: 16
j_call: TRBJ2-1
v_call: TRBV5-1
clone_size: .
cdr3_nt: TGCGCCAGCAGCTCGTTGAGCGGGGGGGTCTTGAATGAGCAGTTCTTC
cdr3_aa: CASSSLSGGVLNEQFF

d_call: .
cdr3_length: 14
j_call: TRBJ1-2
v_call: TRBV7-8
clone_size: few
cdr3_nt: TGTGCCAGCAGCTTAGACAGCTCTAACTATGGCTACACCTTC
cdr3_aa: CASSLDSSNYGYTF

d_call: .
cdr3_length: 15
j_call: TRBJ1-3
v_call: TRBV5-4
clone_size: .
cdr3_nt: TGTGCCAGCAGCTTGCGAGGGAGGTCTGGAAACACCATATATTTT
cdr3_aa: CASSLRGRSGNTIYF

d_call: .
cdr3_length: 16
j_call: TRBJ2-7
v_call: TRBV9
clone_size: .
cdr3_nt: TGTGCCAGCAGCCCTCGTCCCCGGGGGCTTAAGCACGAGCAGTACTTC
cdr3_aa: CASSPRPRGLKHEQYF

d_call: .
cdr3_length: 9
j_call: TRBJ2-7
v_call: TRBV21-1
clone_size: once
cdr3_nt: TGTGCCAGCTGTCTCGAGCAGTACTTC
cdr3_aa: CASCLEQYF

d_call: .
cdr3_length: 16
j_call: TRBJ2-5
v_call: TRBV27
clone_size: .
cdr3_nt: TGTGCCAGCAGTTTAGATCCAACGGGCAGGCAAGAGACCCAGTACTTC
cdr3_aa: CASSLDPTGRQETQYF

d_call: .
cdr3_length: 13
j_call: TRBJ1-2
v_call: TRBV19
clone_size: .
cdr3_nt: TGTGCCAGTAGTGGGCAGGGCGTCTATGGCTACACCTTC
cdr3_aa: CASSGQGVYGYTF

d_call: .
cdr3_length: 15
j_call: TRBJ1-1
v_call: TRBV6-4
clone_size: .
cdr3_nt: TGTGCCAGCAGTGACGGGACTGGAGGGAACACTGAAGCTTTCTTT
cdr3_aa: CASSDGTGGNTEAFF

d_call: TRBD2
cdr3_length: 14
j_call: TRBJ2-5
v_call: TRBV29-1
clone_size: .
cdr3_nt: TGCAGCGTTGAACTCTCTAGCGGGAGAGAGACCCAGTACTTC
cdr3_aa: CSVELSSGRETQYF

d_call: TRBD2
cdr3_length: 14
j_call: TRBJ2-1
v_call: TRBV7-7
clone_size: .
cdr3_nt: TGTGCCAGCAGCCGGACTAGCGGATACAATGAGCAGTTCTTC
cdr3_aa: CASSRTSGYNEQFF

d_call: .
cdr3_length: 17
j_call: TRBJ2-5
v_call: TRBV19
clone_size: .
cdr3_nt: TGTGCCAGTAGTATCCCGCTGACGGGGCAAGCAGGAGAGACCCAGTACTTC
cdr3_aa: CASSIPLTGQAGETQYF

d_call: TRBD2
cdr3_length: 12
j_call: TRBJ2-7
v_call: TRBV29-1
clone_size: .
cdr3_nt: TGCAGCGGCACTAGCGGGGGGTCCGAGCAGTACTTC
cdr3_aa: CSGTSGGSEQYF